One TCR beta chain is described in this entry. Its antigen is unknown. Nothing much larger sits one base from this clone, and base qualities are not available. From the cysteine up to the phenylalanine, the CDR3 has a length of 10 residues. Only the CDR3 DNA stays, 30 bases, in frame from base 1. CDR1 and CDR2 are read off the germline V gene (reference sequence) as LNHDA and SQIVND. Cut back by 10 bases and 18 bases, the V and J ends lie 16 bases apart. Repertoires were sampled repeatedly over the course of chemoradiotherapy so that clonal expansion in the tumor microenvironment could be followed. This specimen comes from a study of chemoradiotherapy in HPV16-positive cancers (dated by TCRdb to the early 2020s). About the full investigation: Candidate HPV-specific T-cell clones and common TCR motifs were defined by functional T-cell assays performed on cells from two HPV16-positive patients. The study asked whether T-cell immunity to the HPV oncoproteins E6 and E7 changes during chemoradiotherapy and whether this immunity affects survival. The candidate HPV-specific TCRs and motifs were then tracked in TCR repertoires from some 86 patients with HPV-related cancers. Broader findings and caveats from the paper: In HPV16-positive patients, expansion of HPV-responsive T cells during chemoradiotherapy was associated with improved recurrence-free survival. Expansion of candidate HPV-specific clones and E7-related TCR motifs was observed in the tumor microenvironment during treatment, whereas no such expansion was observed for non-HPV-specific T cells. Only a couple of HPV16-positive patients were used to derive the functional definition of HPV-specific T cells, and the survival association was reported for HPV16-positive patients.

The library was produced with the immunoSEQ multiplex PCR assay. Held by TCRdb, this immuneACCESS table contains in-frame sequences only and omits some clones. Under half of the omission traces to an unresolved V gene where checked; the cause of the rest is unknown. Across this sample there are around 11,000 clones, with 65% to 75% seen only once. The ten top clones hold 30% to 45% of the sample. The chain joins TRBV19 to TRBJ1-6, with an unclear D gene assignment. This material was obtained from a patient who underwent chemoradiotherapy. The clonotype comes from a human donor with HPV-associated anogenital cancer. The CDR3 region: CATYDGRYHF. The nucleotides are TGTGCCACCTACGACGGACGCTACCACTTT.